This T cell receptor (beta chain) was sequenced during a study of blood T cell repertoires in COVID-19. Background on the study: The cDNA or gDNA used as material had been derived from T cells, B-cell-depleted T cells, or PBMCs.

Sequencing was performed with immunoSEQ multiplex PCR; in TCRdb, only in-frame clones are kept and a portion is missing. Among 150,000 or so clones listed, 82% were seen once. This CDR3 comprises 14 residues. Trimming left V 7 bases short and J 4 bases short, with 16 bases between. The V gene's germline CDR1 is MNHEY and CDR2 SVGAGI. The chain combines TRBV6-5 with TRBJ1-1; maybe TRBD1 (6 bases). The sequence was obtained from a man aged 55-75 years who had recovered from COVID-19. The specimen was PBMCs or T cells enriched from blood (not recorded which). The CDR3, as DNA: TGTGCCAGCATCGGACTCAGGGGTGGCACTGAAGCTTTCTTT. Its protein is CASIGLRGGTEAFF.